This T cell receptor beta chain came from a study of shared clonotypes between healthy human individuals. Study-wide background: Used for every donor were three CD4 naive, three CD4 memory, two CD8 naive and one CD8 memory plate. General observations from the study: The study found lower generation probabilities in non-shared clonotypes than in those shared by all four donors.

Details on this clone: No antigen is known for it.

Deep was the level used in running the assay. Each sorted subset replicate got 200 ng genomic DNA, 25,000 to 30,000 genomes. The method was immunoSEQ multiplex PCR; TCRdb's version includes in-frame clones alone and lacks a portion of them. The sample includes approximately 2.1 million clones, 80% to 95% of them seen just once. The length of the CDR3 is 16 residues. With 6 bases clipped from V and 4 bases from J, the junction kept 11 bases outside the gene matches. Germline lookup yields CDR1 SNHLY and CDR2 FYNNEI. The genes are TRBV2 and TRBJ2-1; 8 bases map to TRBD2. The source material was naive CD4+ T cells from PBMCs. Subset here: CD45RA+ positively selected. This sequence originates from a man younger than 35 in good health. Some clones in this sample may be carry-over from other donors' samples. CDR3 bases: TGTGCCAGCAGGGACCCACGGGGGGGGGCTTACAATGAGCAGTTCTTC. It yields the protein CASRDPRGGAYNEQFF.